Reported below is one T cell receptor (beta chain). What it binds is unknown. The data belong to a study of cytomegalovirus exposure and HLA in healthy donors. Data came from immunoSEQ multiplex PCR; TCRdb stores just in-frame clones and leaves some out. In the table there are about 240,000 clones, approximately 86% of which are singletons. Separate from the roughly 670-subject first cohort, the 120-subject validation cohort was the one that the donors belonged to. Study-level findings and limits: Rare sequences made up most TCRs, while some public TCRs were found in many donors. In vitro checks showed that a few CMV-associated chains really do target CMV antigens. Associated with cytomegalovirus, according to the listing, were around 160 TCR beta chains.

Deletions cut 2 bases from V and 5 bases from J, with 13 bases between. This CDR3 is 14 amino acids long. Germline CDR1 and CDR2: SGHRS and YFSETQ. The TCR comes from a woman aged 25-40 years in good health and CMV-seropositive. Specimen: PBMCs. V and J are TRBV5-1 and TRBJ1-2; D may be TRBD1 (5 bases). In DNA form, the CDR3 reads TGCGCCAGCAGCTTAGACGGTGGGGCTTATGGCTACACCTTC. Residues: CASSLDGGAYGYTF.